A single sample is the source of the 8 T cell receptor beta chains below, sequenced in a study of OX40 agonist ivuxolimab in advanced cancers. Here immunoSEQ multiplex PCR was the method, and the copy in TCRdb shows in-frame clones only, minus some. The sample lists about 50,000 clones; around 87% were seen once. The specimen was CD4+ or CD8+ T cells sorted from blood, collected in a trial of the OX40 agonist ivuxolimab. All receptors come from an adult with an advanced solid tumor such as melanoma, head and neck, liver or kidney cancer.

This chain connects TRBV5-1 to TRBJ2-6; weak D call: TRBD1 (6 bases). Deletions cut 4 bases from V and 4 bases from J, with 15 bases between. Germline V gene lookup returns CDR1 SGHRS and CDR2 YFSETQ. This CDR3 has 16 amino acids. CDR3 in DNA: TGCGCCAGCAGCCCAATATCAGGGGCAGGGGCCAACGTCCTGACTTTC. Protein product: CASSPISGAGANVLTF.

V usage is TRBV27 and J usage is TRBJ2-3; D is unresolved. The V gene's germline CDR1 is MNHEY and CDR2 SMNVEV (reference sequence). The CDR3 has 15 residues. V was clipped by 2 bases and J by 3 bases, with 12 bases between them. The CDR3 coding sequence is TGTGCCAGCAGTTTACGCGGCCGCGGAACAGATACGCAGTATTTT. Translated, it gives CASSLRGRGTDTQYF.

J is TRBJ2-5 and V is TRBV6-4, with 10 bases aligning to TRBD2. Germline values: CDR1 MRHNA, CDR2 SNTAGT. The V segment lost 6 bases and the J segment 1 base; nucleotides outside the gene matches: 8. The CDR3 is made up of 16 amino acids. As DNA, the CDR3 is TGTGCCAGCAGCGAAAGCGGGAGGGCCCCCCAAGAGACCCAGTACTTC. Its protein is CASSESGRAPQETQYF.

Concerning this clone: This is likely a read error, given that the CDR3 carries no conserved phenylalanine or tryptophan at its end. The limits of the CDR3 on the DNA are not certain, so only TCRdb's listed CDR3 is given. J is TRBJ2-7 and V is TRBV5-8; TRBD1 was called by the table and not checked on the DNA. The CDR3 is 12 amino acids in total, end residues counted. Germline CDR1 reads SGHTS; CDR2 reads YDEGEE. The CDR3 sequence: CASSLETGGNIL.

The chain is built from TRBV5-6 and TRBJ2-7; 7 bases map to TRBD1. V lost 1 base and J lost 5; bases outside the gene matches: 3. The CDR3 sequence is 13 residues long. CDR1 and CDR2 (germline): SGHDT, YYEEEE. Here the CDR3 reads CASSLTGVDEQYF. The CDR3, as DNA: TGTGCCAGCAGCTTGACAGGGGTCGACGAGCAGTACTTC. The complete variable domain, with remaining parts taken from reference TRBV5-6 and TRBJ2-7, reads DAGVTQSPTHLIKTRGQQVTLRCSPKSGHDTVSWYQQALGQGPQFIFQYYEEEERQRGNFPDRFSGHQFPNYSSELNVNALLLGDSALYLCASSLTGVDEQYFGPGTRLTVT.

The chain links TRBV4-2 to TRBJ1-2; 8 bases match TRBD1. CDR1 is LGHNA, CDR2 YNFKEQ, per germline. The CDR3 runs 14 residues. V shed 5 bases and J 8 bases; nucleotides not matched to a gene: 10. DNA for the CDR3: TGTGCCAGCAGCTTGTTGTGGACAGGGAACGGCTACACCTTC. Translation gives CASSLLWTGNGYTF.

This chain uses TRBV9 with TRBJ2-1; D unresolved. Germline V gene sequence: CDR1 SGDLS, CDR2 YYNGEE. Trimming pared 0 bases from V and 2 bases from J, leaving 6 bases between. CDR3 length: 14 amino acids. CDR3 coding DNA: TGTGCCAGCAGCGTAGGTTCCCCCTACAATGAGCAGTTCTTC. This codes for CASSVGSPYNEQFF.

This clone was seen more than once but under ten times. This sequence joins TRBV7-9 and TRBJ2-3, with 8 positions matching TRBD2. Germline V gene sequence: CDR1 SEHNR, CDR2 FQNEAQ (reference sequence). Germline trimming cut 7 bases from V and 5 bases from J; bases unmatched to any gene: 5. CDR3 length: 13 residues. The CDR3 region has the DNA TGTGCCAGCACCCGGGGGGGGCAAGATACGCAGTATTTT. Amino acid sequence: CASTRGGQDTQYF.